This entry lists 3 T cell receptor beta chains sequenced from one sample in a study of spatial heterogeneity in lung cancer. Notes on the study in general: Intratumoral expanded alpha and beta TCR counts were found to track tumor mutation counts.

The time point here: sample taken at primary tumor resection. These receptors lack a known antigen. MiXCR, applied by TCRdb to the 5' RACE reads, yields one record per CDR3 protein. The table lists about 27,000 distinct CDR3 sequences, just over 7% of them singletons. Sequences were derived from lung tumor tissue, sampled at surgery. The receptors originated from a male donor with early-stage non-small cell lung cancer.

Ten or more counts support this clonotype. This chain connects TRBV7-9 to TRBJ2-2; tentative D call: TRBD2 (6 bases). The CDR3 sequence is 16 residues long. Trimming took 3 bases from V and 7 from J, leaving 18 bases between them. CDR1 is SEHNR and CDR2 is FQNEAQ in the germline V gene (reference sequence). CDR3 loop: CASSFGGGGGIGELFF. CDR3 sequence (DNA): TGTGCCAGCAGCTTCGGAGGAGGAGGAGGGATCGGGGAGCTGTTTTTT.

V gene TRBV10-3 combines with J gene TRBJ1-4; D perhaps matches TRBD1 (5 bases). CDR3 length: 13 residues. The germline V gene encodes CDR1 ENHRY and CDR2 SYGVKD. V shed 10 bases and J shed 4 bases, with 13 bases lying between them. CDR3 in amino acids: CATGDAYNEKLFF. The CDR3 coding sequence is TGTGCCACGGGGGACGCCTATAATGAAAAACTGTTTTTT.

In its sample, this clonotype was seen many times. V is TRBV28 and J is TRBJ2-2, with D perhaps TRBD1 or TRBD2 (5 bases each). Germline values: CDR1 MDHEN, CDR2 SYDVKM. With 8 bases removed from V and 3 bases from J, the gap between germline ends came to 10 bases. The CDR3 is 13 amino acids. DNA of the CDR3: TGTGCCAGCGGGGGTTTTTACACCGGGGAGCTGTTTTTT. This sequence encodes CASGGFYTGELFF.